A selection of T cell receptor beta chains follows, all from one sample in a study of T cell changes during pregnancy in multiple sclerosis. The protocol was immunoSEQ multiplex PCR, while the TCRdb copy is restricted to in-frame clones and leaves out a portion. The data show roughly 97,000 clones, roughly nine tenths seen once. Sequences were derived from peripheral blood, sampled in the second trimester of pregnancy. The receptor source for this set is a female donor in good health, enrolled as a control in a pregnancy study. Each CDR3 is given with its conserved first and last residue. The order of the fields is D gene, V gene, clone size, J gene, CDR3 length, CDR3 DNA, CDR3 protein. D genes are given only for firm matches. Size is omitted from some rows. Given values are once, few, many or a class for expanded clones.

>NA|TRBV2|NA|TRBJ2-2|16
TGTGCCAGCGTACTCCTATCCCCAGGGGAGAACGGGGAGCTGTTTTTT
CASVLLSPGENGELFF
>NA|TRBV7-6|once|TRBJ2-1|13
TGTGCCAGCAGTAACGGGGTATACAATGAGCAGTTCTTC
CASSNGVYNEQFF
>NA|TRBV6-1|NA|TRBJ1-1|15
TGTGCCAGCAGTGTGAGCAGGGTGACGGGCACTGAAGCTTTCTTT
CASSVSRVTGTEAFF
>NA|TRBV7-9|NA|TRBJ2-7|15
TGTGCCAGCAGCCCATCGGACAGTTCCTCCTACGAGCAGTACTTC
CASSPSDSSSYEQYF
>NA|TRBV19|NA|TRBJ2-1|13
TGTGCCAGTAGTAACAGGGTTTACAATGAGCAGTTCTTC
CASSNRVYNEQFF
>TRBD1|TRBV7-9|NA|TRBJ2-3|16
TGTGCCAGCAGCTTCGGGACAGGCACTAGCACAGATACGCAGTATTTT
CASSFGTGTSTDTQYF
>NA|TRBV5-6|once|TRBJ1-4|14
TGTGCCAGCAGCCCCGGGGGGGAAGGTGAAAAACTGTTTTTT
CASSPGGEGEKLFF
>TRBD2|TRBV6-5|NA|TRBJ2-1|15
TGTGCCAGCAGATTTAGCGGGAATCCCTACAATGAGCAGTTCTTC
CASRFSGNPYNEQFF
>NA|TRBV7-2|NA|TRBJ1-1|14
TGTGCCAGCAGCTTAGGATTAGTGAACACTGAAGCTTTCTTT
CASSLGLVNTEAFF
>TRBD1|TRBV7-2|NA|TRBJ1-2|15
TGTGCCAGCAGCTTAGGGACAGGGGGCATCTATGGCTACACCTTC
CASSLGTGGIYGYTF
>TRBD1|TRBV19|NA|TRBJ2-3|15
TGTGCCAGTAGTCCCGGGACAGGGAATACGGATACGCAGTATTTT
CASSPGTGNTDTQYF
>NA|TRBV18|NA|TRBJ1-1|16
TGTGCCAGCTCACCACCCCAGGGCGGTGGGGATACTGAAGCTTTCTTT
CASSPPQGGGDTEAFF
>NA|TRBV6-5|NA|TRBJ1-1|13
TGTGCCAGCAGTGAGGGGGGGGGCACTGAAGCTTTCTTT
CASSEGGGTEAFF
>NA|TRBV4-3|NA|TRBJ1-1|14
TGCGCCAGCAGCCAAGATGTCTCGGACACTGAAGCTTTCTTT
CASSQDVSDTEAFF
>NA|TRBV28|NA|TRBJ1-1|12
TGTGCCAGCAGTTTGATAAGAGGGGAAGCTTTCTTT
CASSLIRGEAFF
>TRBD1|TRBV5-1|NA|TRBJ2-7|13
TGCGCCAGCAGGCCGGGACAGGGAGGCGAGCAGTACTTC
CASRPGQGGEQYF
>TRBD1|TRBV19|NA|TRBJ2-7|16
TGTGCCAGTAGCACCGGACAGGGATTGACCGCCTACGAGCAGTACTTC
CASSTGQGLTAYEQYF
>NA|TRBV7-9|once|TRBJ1-2|17
TGTGCCAGCAGCTTTCATACCCGACAGTCAAGGCACTATGGCTACACCTTC
CASSFHTRQSRHYGYTF
>TRBD1|TRBV2|NA|TRBJ2-5|15
TGTGCCAGCAGATTAGGACAGGGCGGGCAAGAGACCCAGTACTTC
CASRLGQGGQETQYF
>NA|TRBV14|NA|TRBJ1-6|14
TGTGCCAGCAGCCCCAGGGTCGACGGTTCACCCCTCCACTTT
CASSPRVDGSPLHF
>TRBD2|TRBV5-1|NA|TRBJ2-3|15
TGCGCCAGCAGCTCGGGACTAGCGGTCCCAGATACGCAGTATTTT
CASSSGLAVPDTQYF
>TRBD1|TRBV6-4|medium-sized|TRBJ1-1|14
TGTGCCAGCAGGCAAGGACAGGCTAACACTGAAGCTTTCTTT
CASRQGQANTEAFF
>NA|TRBV5-4|NA|TRBJ2-5|17
TGTGCCAGCAGCTTGGGCCCCCCCTCCAGGGCCGAAGAGACCCAGTACTTC
CASSLGPPSRAEETQYF
>TRBD2|TRBV4-3|NA|TRBJ2-1|16
TGCGCCAGCAGCCAATTGACTAGCTCTCGAAACAATGAGCAGTTCTTC
CASSQLTSSRNNEQFF
>NA|TRBV28|NA|TRBJ1-6|14
TGTGCCAGCAGTTGGGATGGGGCTAATTCACCCCTCCACTTT
CASSWDGANSPLHF
>NA|TRBV2|NA|TRBJ2-7|15
TGTGCCAGCAGCTTAGAGACAGATCCACTCTACGAGCAGTACTTC
CASSLETDPLYEQYF
>TRBD1|TRBV11-2|NA|TRBJ1-4|14
TGTGCCAGCAGCCTTCACAGGGGGGGCGAAAAACTGTTTTTT
CASSLHRGGEKLFF
>NA|TRBV7-6|NA|TRBJ2-7|13
TGTGCCAGCAGCTTAGACAGGACCTACGAGCAGTACTTC
CASSLDRTYEQYF
>NA|TRBV6-5|NA|TRBJ2-7|15
TGTGCCAGCAGTTACGACTCGGGCAGGGGACCCGAGCAGTACTTC
CASSYDSGRGPEQYF
>NA|TRBV15|NA|TRBJ1-2|13
TGTGCCACCAGCAGCGGGACAAACTATGGCTACACCTTC
CATSSGTNYGYTF
>NA|TRBV5-1|NA|TRBJ1-4|13
TGCGCCGGCAGCTCGAGAATCGATGAAAAACTGTTTTTT
CAGSSRIDEKLFF
>NA|TRBV6-6|few|TRBJ2-6|15
TGTGCCAGCAGTTGGTCAGGGGACGGGGCCAACGTCCTGACTTTC
CASSWSGDGANVLTF
>TRBD1|TRBV15|NA|TRBJ2-3|15
TGTGCCACCAGCAGACGATCTCAGGGGGCAGATACGCAGTATTTT
CATSRRSQGADTQYF
>NA|TRBV5-1|NA|TRBJ1-2|14
TGCGCCAGCAGCTTGGTCCTGGCGGCCTATGGCTACACCTTC
CASSLVLAAYGYTF
>TRBD1|TRBV19|NA|TRBJ1-2|15
TGTGCCAGTAGTATACTTCCTAGGACAGGAAATGGCTACACCTTC
CASSILPRTGNGYTF
>NA|TRBV14|NA|TRBJ2-7|15
TGTGCCAGCAGCCCTACGGAGACAGTGTCCTACGAGCAGTACTTC
CASSPTETVSYEQYF
>TRBD1|TRBV9|NA|TRBJ2-7|14
TGTGCCAGCAGCGTAGGGACAGGGGACTACGAGCAGTACTTC
CASSVGTGDYEQYF
>NA|TRBV7-9|once|TRBJ2-1|17
TGTGCCAGCAGCTTTTTGGGTTCTCCCGAAAAACGGGGTGAGCAGTTCTTC
CASSFLGSPEKRGEQFF
>NA|TRBV28|NA|TRBJ1-3|16
TGTGCCAGCAGTCTCCGGGGGGACTACTCTGGAAACACCATATATTTT
CASSLRGDYSGNTIYF
>TRBD1|TRBV27|NA|TRBJ2-1|15
TGTGCCAGCAGTCTCGGGACAGGGGGGGACAATGAGCAGTTCTTC
CASSLGTGGDNEQFF
>NA|TRBV5-8|NA|TRBJ2-1|16
TGTGCCAGCAGCTTCCCTCCACAGAGATTCATCAATGAGCAGTTCTTC
CASSFPPQRFINEQFF
>NA|TRBV7-2|once|TRBJ2-5|14
TGTGCCAGCAGCTCACAGGGATTGGGGGAGACCCAGTACTTC
CASSSQGLGETQYF
>TRBD2|TRBV30|NA|TRBJ2-7|13
TGTGCCTGGAGTACTGGGACTAGCGGCTCGCAGTACTTC
CAWSTGTSGSQYF
>TRBD1|TRBV29-1|once|TRBJ1-3|14
TGCAGCGCCGGGAAGGGGGCAGCTGGAAACACCATATATTTT
CSAGKGAAGNTIYF
>TRBD1|TRBV28|NA|TRBJ2-7|15
TGTGCCAGCAGTCGTCCGGGACAGGGCCCCCTCGAGCAGTACTTC
CASSRPGQGPLEQYF
>NA|TRBV5-1|NA|TRBJ1-3|15
TGCGCCAGCAGCTCAACAGCTTTCTCTGGAAACACCATATATTTT
CASSSTAFSGNTIYF